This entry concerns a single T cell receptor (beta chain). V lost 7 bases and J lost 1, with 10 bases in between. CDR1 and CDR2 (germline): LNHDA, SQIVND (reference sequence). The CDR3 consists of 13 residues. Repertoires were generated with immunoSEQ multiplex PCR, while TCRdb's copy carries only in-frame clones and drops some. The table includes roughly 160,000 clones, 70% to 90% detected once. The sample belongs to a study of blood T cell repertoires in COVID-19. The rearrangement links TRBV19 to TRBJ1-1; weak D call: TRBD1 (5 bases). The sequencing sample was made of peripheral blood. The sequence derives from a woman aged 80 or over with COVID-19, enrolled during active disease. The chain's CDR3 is CASKRRANTEAFF. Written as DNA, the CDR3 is TGTGCCAGTAAACGCAGGGCGAACACTGAAGCTTTCTTT.